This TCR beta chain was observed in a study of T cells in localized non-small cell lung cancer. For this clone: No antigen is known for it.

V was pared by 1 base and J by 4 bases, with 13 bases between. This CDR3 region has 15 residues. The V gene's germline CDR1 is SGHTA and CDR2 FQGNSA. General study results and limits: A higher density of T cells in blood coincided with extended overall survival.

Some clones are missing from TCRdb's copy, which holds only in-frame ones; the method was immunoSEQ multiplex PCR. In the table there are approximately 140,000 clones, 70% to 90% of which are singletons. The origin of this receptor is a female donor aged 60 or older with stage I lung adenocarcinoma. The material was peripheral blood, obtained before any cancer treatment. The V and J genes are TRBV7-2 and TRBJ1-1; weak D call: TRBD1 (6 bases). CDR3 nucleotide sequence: TGTGCCAGCAGCTTAGTGGCGACAGGCAGCACTGAAGCTTTCTTT. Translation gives CASSLVATGSTEAFF.